A single sample gave rise to the 21 T cell receptor beta chains below, sequenced in a study of blood T cell repertoires in COVID-19. The method was immunoSEQ multiplex PCR; TCRdb's version includes in-frame clones alone and lacks a portion of them. The table has approximately 190,000 clones, more than 70% seen once; the top ten hold roughly 6.2%. Sequences were obtained from peripheral blood. These receptors all come from a woman in her 40s who had recovered from COVID-19.

The chain employs TRBV27 and TRBJ2-3; 8 positions match TRBD2. CDR1 and CDR2 (germline): MNHEY, SMNVEV (reference sequence). The CDR3 runs to 16 residues. V shed 5 bases, J shed 5 bases, and the junction held 12 bases outside the gene matches. The DNA of the CDR3 is TGTGCCAGCAGTCCAGGCGGAGGGACTAGAGGAGATACGCAGTATTTT. Protein: CASSPGGGTRGDTQYF.

The chain links TRBV11-3 to TRBJ2-1; TRBD1 matches at 10 bases. Losses at the gene ends were 5 bases for V and 9 bases for J; bases not matched to a gene: 7. The CDR3 length is 14 residues. Germline values: CDR1 SGHNT, CDR2 YENEEA. The CDR3 sequence is CASSTGQGFAEQFF. The CDR3 DNA follows: TGTGCCAGCAGCACGGGACAGGGGTTTGCTGAGCAGTTCTTC. The entire variable domain, with the rest obtained from reference TRBV11-3 and TRBJ2-1, is as follows: EAGVVQSPRYKIIEKKQPVAFWCNPISGHNTLYWYLQNLGQGPELLIRYENEEAVDDSQLPKDRFSAERLKGVDSTLKIQPAELGDSAVYLCASSTGQGFAEQFFGPGTRLTVL.

V and J are TRBV24-1 and TRBJ1-1; D possibly corresponds to TRBD1 (5 bases). Germline V lookup: CDR1 KGHDR, CDR2 SFDVKD. The CDR3 covers 15 residues. The V and J ends lost 3 bases and 4 bases respectively, with 14 bases between them. The CDR3 protein is CATSDGGGGTTEAFF. As DNA, the CDR3 is TGTGCCACCAGTGATGGAGGTGGGGGGACCACTGAAGCTTTCTTT.

The count of this clone is one. The rearrangement joins TRBV30 to TRBJ2-5, with 7 bases identical to TRBD1. J lost 4 bases, V lost 1 base, and 3 bases had no gene match. This CDR3 has 13 amino acids. CDR1 GTSNPN and CDR2 SVGIG come from the germline V gene (reference sequence). The DNA of the CDR3 is TGTGCCTGGAGTGGACAGGGCGGAGAGACCCAGTACTTC. Its translation is CAWSGQGGETQYF.

This sequence joins TRBV15 and TRBJ2-7, with D possibly TRBD1 on 5 matching bases. Germline V lookup: CDR1 LNHNV, CDR2 YYDKDF (reference sequence). The CDR3 consists of 12 residues. V lost 0 bases to trimming and J lost 11 bases, with 11 bases between them. The CDR3 coding sequence is TGTGCCACCAGCAGAGATCTGGCAGGGAAGTACTTC. Its protein product is CATSRDLAGKYF.

The chain joins TRBV11-3 to TRBJ2-3; 12 nucleotides align to TRBD2. Germline V gene data show CDR1 as SGHNT and CDR2 as YENEEA. Germline trimming cut 5 bases from V and 2 bases from J; bases unmatched to any gene: 5. The CDR3 has 16 amino acids. This chain's CDR3 is CASSRTSGTITDTQYF. The CDR3 DNA reads TGTGCCAGCAGCCGGACTAGCGGGACGATCACAGATACGCAGTATTTT.

The chain carries TRBV6-1 and TRBJ2-3, with 7 bases aligning to TRBD1. The V and J ends lost 3 bases and 2 bases, in that order; junction bases with no gene match: 11. Germline loops: CDR1 MNHNS, CDR2 SASEGT. There are 17 residues in the CDR3. CDR3 protein: CASSDRGQPRDTDTQYF. CDR3 nucleotides: TGTGCCAGCAGTGATAGGGGACAGCCCCGAGACACAGATACGCAGTATTTT.

This chain links TRBV19 with TRBJ2-3; TRBD2 agrees at 10 bases. Germline V gives CDR1 LNHDA, CDR2 SQIVND (reference sequence). The J segment lost 6 bases and the V segment lost 6 bases, leaving 15 bases of the junction unmatched. The CDR3 runs to 17 residues. As DNA, the CDR3 is TGTGCCAGTAGGGGAGTGAAAGCGGGAGGGCCGGGGGATACGCAGTATTTT. Its translation is CASRGVKAGGPGDTQYF.

This chain links TRBV28 with TRBJ1-1, with D perhaps TRBD1 (6 bases). V dropped 8 bases and J dropped 10 bases, with 20 bases sitting between them. The germline CDR1 and CDR2 sequences are MDHEN and SYDVKM. CDR3 length: 13 residues. CDR3 in amino acids: CASSPGQRMGAFF. CDR3 sequence (DNA): TGTGCCAGCTCCCCCGGACAGCGGATGGGAGCTTTCTTT.

J is TRBJ1-6 and V is TRBV27; D is possibly TRBD1 (5 bases). The CDR3 is 15 amino acids. V lost 4 bases and J lost 8, with 15 bases in between. Germline CDR1 MNHEY, CDR2 SMNVEV (reference sequence). The CDR3 region has the DNA TGTGCCAGCAGTTACACCCCTCTAGGGGATTCACCCCTCCACTTT. This encodes CASSYTPLGDSPLHF.

The chain uses TRBV12-5 and TRBJ1-3; TRBD1 aligns across 8 bases. V shed 6 bases, J shed 2 bases, and the junction held 6 bases outside the gene matches. Germline lookup yields CDR1 LGHNT and CDR2 FRNRAP. The CDR3 has 15 amino acids. CDR3 sequence (DNA): TGTGCTAGTGGCCCAGGGGGCTCCACTGGAAACACCATATATTTT. This gives the protein CASGPGGSTGNTIYF.

The chain links TRBV11-2 to TRBJ1-2, with 8 bases aligning to TRBD1. Trimming took 5 bases from V and 5 from J; bases not matched to a gene: 7. Germline CDR1 and CDR2: SGHAT and FQNNGV. The CDR3 totals 14 residues. CDR3 loop: CASSVRQGKYGYTF. The CDR3 DNA sequence: TGTGCCAGCAGCGTAAGACAGGGGAAATATGGCTACACCTTC.

The chain carries TRBV13 and TRBJ2-1; tentatively, D is TRBD1 (5 bases). V lost 5 bases to trimming and J lost 5 bases, with 19 bases between them. The length of the CDR3 is 16 residues. The germline V gene has CDR1 PRHDT and CDR2 FYEKMQ (reference sequence). CDR3 sequence: CASSLQGATTNNEQFF. The CDR3 DNA is TGTGCCAGCAGCCTTCAAGGGGCTACCACTAACAATGAGCAGTTCTTC.

V and J are TRBV10-3 and TRBJ2-1, with 10 bases that match TRBD2. V gave up 5 bases and J gave up 8 bases; unmatched junction bases: 18. CDR3 size: 18 residues. Germline values: CDR1 ENHRY, CDR2 SYGVKD. The CDR3 protein is CAISRTSGDLPTSDEQFF. The CDR3 bases are TGTGCCATCAGTAGAACTAGCGGGGATTTACCCACGAGTGATGAGCAGTTCTTC.

The table lists this clone with a few counts. The chain employs TRBV19 and TRBJ1-4; D call uncertain. The CDR3 consists of 12 residues. Between the trimmed V and J ends, which lost 6 bases and 3 bases, there was a span of 5 bases. Germline assignment: CDR1 LNHDA and CDR2 SQIVND (reference sequence). CDR3 sequence reads: CASRQSNEKLFF. In nucleotides, the CDR3 is TGTGCCAGTAGACAGTCTAATGAAAAACTGTTTTTT.

V and J are TRBV6-6 and TRBJ1-4; D not resolved. The CDR3 consists of 14 residues. The V end lost 4 bases, the J end lost 8 bases, and 14 bases lay between the germline ends. Per germline, CDR1 MNHNY and CDR2 SVGAGI (reference sequence). The CDR3 region has the DNA TGTGCCAGCAGTTCTGTGGAGGAGGGAGAAAAACTGTTTTTT. Translation gives CASSSVEEGEKLFF.

About this clone itself: Other DNA sequences in this specimen translate into the identical CDR3. The DNA for the CDR3 is TGTGCCAGCTCCCCCCCTGCTAGCGGGACGTACGAGCAGTACTTC. Residues: CASSPPASGTYEQYF. The chain carries TRBV18 and TRBJ2-7; 9 bases line up with TRBD2. Germline values: CDR1 KGHSH, CDR2 LQKENI. J lost 4 bases, V lost 6 bases, and 10 bases had no gene match. The CDR3 sequence is 15 residues long.

The chain has TRBV12-5 and TRBJ2-7; TRBD1 matches at 7 bases. CDR3 length: 13 residues. In germline, CDR1 is LGHNT, CDR2 FRNRAP. The junction had 0 bases not matched to a gene; V was cut back by 4 bases and J by 0 bases. CDR3 sequence: CASGWDSSYEQYF. The CDR3 DNA reads as TGTGCTAGTGGTTGGGACAGCTCCTACGAGCAGTACTTC. Drawing the rest from reference TRBV12-5 and TRBJ2-7, the complete variable domain is DARVTQTPRHKVTEMGQEVTMRCQPILGHNTVFWYRQTMMQGLELLAYFRNRAPLDDSGMPKDRFSAEMPDATLATLKIQPSEPRDSAVYFCASGWDSSYEQYFGPGTRLTVT.

V gene TRBV6-1 combines with J gene TRBJ2-2; the D is unclear. CDR1 is MNHNS, CDR2 SASEGT, per germline. Trimming left V 0 bases short and J 3 bases short, with 2 bases between. CDR3 length: 13 amino acids. The CDR3 sequence: CASSEAYTGELFF. CDR3 DNA: TGTGCCAGCAGTGAAGCCTACACCGGGGAGCTGTTTTTT.

V is TRBV30 and J is TRBJ2-3; maybe TRBD2 (6 bases). This CDR3 is built from 13 residues. The germline V and J ends were trimmed by 4 bases and 4 bases, with 12 bases remaining between them. CDR1 and CDR2 (germline): GTSNPN, SVGIG (reference sequence). The DNA of the CDR3 is TGTGCCTGGAACTTAGCGGCGGCAGATACGCAGTATTTT. Protein product: CAWNLAAADTQYF.

The rearrangement uses TRBV2 and TRBJ2-7; TRBD2 matches at 13 bases. CDR3 length equals 17 residues. J was trimmed by 0 bases and V by 5 bases; bases with no gene match: 7. The germline V gene has CDR1 SNHLY and CDR2 FYNNEI. This CDR3 reads CASSSGLAGKSSYEQYF. For the CDR3, the DNA is TGTGCCAGCAGTTCGGGACTAGCGGGAAAATCCTCCTACGAGCAGTACTTC.